The 2 T cell receptor beta chains given below trace back to one sample, sequenced in a study of blood T cell repertoires in COVID-19. Only in-frame clones appear in the TCRdb table, and some are missing; sequencing was by immunoSEQ multiplex PCR. The data contain about 87,000 clones, roughly four fifths of them seen just once; the ten biggest clones take up 2% to 2.5%. Sequenced sample: peripheral blood. The receptor source for this set is a woman in her seventies with acute or convalescent COVID-19.

The chain carries TRBV25-1 and TRBJ1-6; the match to TRBD1 covers 9 bases. CDR3 size: 14 residues. V lost 6 bases, J lost 10 bases, and 7 bases stayed unmatched. From germline, CDR1 is MGHDK and CDR2 SYGVNS. The DNA of the CDR3 is TGTGCCAGCAGCTCGGGACAGGGTGCCTCACCCCTCCACTTT. Translating gives CASSSGQGASPLHF.

The CDR3 nucleotides are TGTGCCAGCAGCCAGTCACAAGAGACCCAGTACTTC. Translating gives CASSQSQETQYF. The chain is built from TRBV3-1 (or the pseudogene TRBV3-2) and TRBJ2-5; D gene ambiguous. CDR3 length: 12 residues. Germline values: CDR1 LGHDT, CDR2 YNNKEL (reference sequence). Trimming removed 3 bases from V and 2 bases from J, with 4 bases in between.